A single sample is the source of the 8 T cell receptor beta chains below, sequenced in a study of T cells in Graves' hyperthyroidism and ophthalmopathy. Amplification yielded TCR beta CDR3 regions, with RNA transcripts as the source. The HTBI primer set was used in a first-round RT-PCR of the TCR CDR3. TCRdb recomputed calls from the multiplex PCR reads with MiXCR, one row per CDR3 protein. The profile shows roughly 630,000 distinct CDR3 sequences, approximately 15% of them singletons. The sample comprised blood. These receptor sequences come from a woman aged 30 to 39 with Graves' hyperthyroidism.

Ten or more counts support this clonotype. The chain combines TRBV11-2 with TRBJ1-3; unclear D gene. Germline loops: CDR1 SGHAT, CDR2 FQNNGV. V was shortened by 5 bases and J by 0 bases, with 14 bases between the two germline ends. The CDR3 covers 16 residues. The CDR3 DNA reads TGTGCCAGCAGCGCTTCTGGTGGGCTCTCTGGAAACACCATATATTTT. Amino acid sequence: CASSASGGLSGNTIYF.

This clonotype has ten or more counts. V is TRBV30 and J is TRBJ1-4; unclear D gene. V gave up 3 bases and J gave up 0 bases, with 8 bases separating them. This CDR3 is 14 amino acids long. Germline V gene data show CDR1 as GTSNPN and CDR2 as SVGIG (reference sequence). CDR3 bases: TGTGCCTGGAGCGGACGCGCAACTAATGAAAAACTGTTTTTT. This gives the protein CAWSGRATNEKLFF. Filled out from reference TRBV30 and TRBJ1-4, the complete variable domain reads SQTIHQWPATLVQPVGSPLSLECTVEGTSNPNLYWYRQAAGRGLQLLFYSVGIGQISSEVPQNLSASRPQDRQFILSSKKLLLSDSGFYLCAWSGRATNEKLFFGSGTQLSVL.

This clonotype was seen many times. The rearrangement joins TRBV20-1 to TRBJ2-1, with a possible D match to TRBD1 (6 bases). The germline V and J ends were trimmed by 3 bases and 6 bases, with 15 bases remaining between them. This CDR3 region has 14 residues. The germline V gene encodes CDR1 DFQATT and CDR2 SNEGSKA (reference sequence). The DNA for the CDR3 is TGCAGTGCTAGCCGGGGACACGGTATCAATGAGCAGTTCTTC. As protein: CSASRGHGINEQFF.

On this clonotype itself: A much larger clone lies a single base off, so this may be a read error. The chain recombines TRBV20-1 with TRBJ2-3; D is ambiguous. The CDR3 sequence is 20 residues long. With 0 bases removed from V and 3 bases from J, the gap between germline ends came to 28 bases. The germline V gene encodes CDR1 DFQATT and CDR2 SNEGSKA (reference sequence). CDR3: CSARDGAPSVARGRTDTQYF. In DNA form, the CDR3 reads TGCAGTGCTAGAGATGGAGCTCCTTCAGTGGCTAGAGGCCGAACAGATACGCAGTATTTT.

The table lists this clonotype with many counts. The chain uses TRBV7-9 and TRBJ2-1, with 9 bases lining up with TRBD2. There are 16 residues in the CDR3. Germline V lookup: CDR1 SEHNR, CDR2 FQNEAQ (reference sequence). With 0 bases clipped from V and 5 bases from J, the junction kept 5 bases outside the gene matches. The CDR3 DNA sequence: TGTGCCAGCAGCTTAGCGGGTAGCGGGAGACACAATGAGCAGTTCTTC. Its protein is CASSLAGSGRHNEQFF.

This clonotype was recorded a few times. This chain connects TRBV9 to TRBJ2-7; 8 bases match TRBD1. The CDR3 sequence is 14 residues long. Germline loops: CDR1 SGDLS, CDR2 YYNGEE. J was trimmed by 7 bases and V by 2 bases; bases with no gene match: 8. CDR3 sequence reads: CASSVRQGAGEQYF. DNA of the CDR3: TGTGCCAGCAGCGTCAGGCAGGGGGCTGGGGAGCAGTACTTC.

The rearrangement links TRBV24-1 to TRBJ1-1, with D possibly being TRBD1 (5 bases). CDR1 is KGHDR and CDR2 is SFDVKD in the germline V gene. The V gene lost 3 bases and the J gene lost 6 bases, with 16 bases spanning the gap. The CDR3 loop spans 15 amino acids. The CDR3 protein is CATSDQGRRKAEAFF. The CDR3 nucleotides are TGTGCCACCAGTGATCAGGGACGCCGAAAGGCTGAAGCTTTCTTT.

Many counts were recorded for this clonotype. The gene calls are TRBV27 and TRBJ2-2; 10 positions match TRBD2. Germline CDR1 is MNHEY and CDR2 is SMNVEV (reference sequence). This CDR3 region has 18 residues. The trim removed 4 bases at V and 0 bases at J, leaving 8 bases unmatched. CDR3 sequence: CASSSPTGLAANTGELFF. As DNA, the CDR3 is TGTGCCAGCAGTTCCCCTACAGGACTAGCGGCGAACACCGGGGAGCTGTTTTTT.